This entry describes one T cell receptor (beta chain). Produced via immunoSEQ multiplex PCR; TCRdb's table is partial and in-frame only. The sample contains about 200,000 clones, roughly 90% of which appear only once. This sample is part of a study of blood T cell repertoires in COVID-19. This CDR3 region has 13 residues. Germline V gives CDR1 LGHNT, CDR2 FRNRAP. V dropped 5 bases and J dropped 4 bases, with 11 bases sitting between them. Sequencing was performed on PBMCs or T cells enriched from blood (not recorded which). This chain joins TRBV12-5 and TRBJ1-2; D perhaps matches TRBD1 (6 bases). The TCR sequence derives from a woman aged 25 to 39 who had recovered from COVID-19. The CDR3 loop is CASGPGTSYGYTF. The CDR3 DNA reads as TGTGCTAGTGGTCCCGGGACATCCTATGGCTACACCTTC.